These 14 T cell receptor beta chains were all obtained from the same sample, sequenced in a study of tumor-infiltrating lymphocytes in localized non-small cell lung cancer. Profiling relied on immunoSEQ multiplex PCR, and the TCRdb table lists in-frame clones only, not all of them. The repertoire includes tens of thousands of clones, just under 75% of them detected once, and approximately 6.3% sits in the top ten. Sequenced sample: lung tumor tissue. The origin of the receptors is a human donor with non-small cell lung cancer.

This clone has just a few counts. Different DNA sequences within this sample yield the same CDR3. The gene calls are TRBV5-4 and TRBJ2-7; D gene uncertain. The CDR3 is made up of 15 amino acids. The V end was cut by 3 bases, the J end by 0 bases, with 13 bases between. CDR1 and CDR2 from the germline V gene are SGHNT and YYREEE (reference sequence). The CDR3 sequence: CASSSTGSSSYEQYF. The CDR3 DNA is TGTGCCAGCAGCTCGACTGGGTCCAGCTCCTACGAGCAGTACTTC.

The chain joins TRBV15 to TRBJ2-4; possibly TRBD1 for D (5 bases). The CDR3 is 16 amino acids. With 3 bases removed from V and 7 bases from J, the gap between germline ends came to 19 bases. The germline CDR1 and CDR2 sequences are LNHNV and YYDKDF (reference sequence). CDR3 nucleotide sequence: TGTGCCACCAGCAGCCCCGGGCAGGGTGTCGGGAACATTCAGTACTTC. This codes for CATSSPGQGVGNIQYF.

This clone was picked up one time. In nucleotides, the CDR3 is TGTGCCAGCAGCTTGGAGGGGGGAAACACCGGGGAGCTGTTTTTT. This encodes CASSLEGGNTGELFF. The rearrangement uses TRBV5-4 and TRBJ2-2; TRBD1 or TRBD2 may be the D gene (6 bases each). V lost 0 bases and J 2 bases, leaving 8 bases between the germline ends. Looked up from germline, CDR1 is SGHNT and CDR2 is YYREEE (reference sequence). The CDR3 consists of 15 residues.

This chain links TRBV29-1 with TRBJ1-5; the D is unclear. Germline-derived CDR1 and CDR2 are SQVTM and ANQGSEA. V was shortened by 3 bases and J by 3 bases, with 9 bases between the two germline ends. The length of the CDR3 is 13 residues. The CDR3 DNA sequence: TGCAGCGTTGAGGACGGATACAATCAGCCCCAGCATTTT. This codes for CSVEDGYNQPQHF.

This clone is categorized as large. The chain links TRBV19 to TRBJ2-2; 10 nucleotides line up with TRBD2. V was clipped by 3 bases and J by 8 bases; unmatched bases: 12. In germline, CDR1 is LNHDA, CDR2 SQIVND (reference sequence). The CDR3 consists of 17 residues. CDR3 amino acids: CASSMAEAGGPDGELFF. DNA for the CDR3: TGTGCCAGTAGTATGGCAGAAGCGGGGGGGCCTGATGGGGAGCTGTTTTTT.

As regards this clone: Other DNA sequences in this sample translate to the same CDR3. The chain is built from TRBV6-5 and TRBJ1-6; a possible D gene is TRBD1 (6 bases). The length of the CDR3 is 15 residues. With 0 bases removed from V and 7 bases from J, the gap between germline ends came to 10 bases. CDR1 is MNHEY, CDR2 SVGAGI, per germline. Here the CDR3 reads CASSYSIQGNSPLHF. CDR3 sequence (DNA): TGTGCCAGCAGTTACTCGATCCAGGGGAATTCACCCCTCCACTTT.

This clone is a singleton in its sample. The genes are TRBV5-4 and TRBJ2-7; 13 nucleotides align to TRBD2. CDR1 and CDR2 from the germline V gene are SGHNT and YYREEE (reference sequence). The CDR3 runs 15 residues. The junction had 3 bases not matched to a gene; V was cut back by 4 bases and J by 2 bases. The CDR3 region is CASSRGTSGAYEQYF. CDR3 DNA sequence: TGTGCCAGCAGCCGTGGGACTAGCGGGGCCTACGAGCAGTACTTC.

The gene calls are TRBV20-1 and TRBJ2-1; D uncertain. The CDR3 spans 11 residues. V shed 7 bases and J shed 5 bases, with 9 bases lying between them. Germline loops: CDR1 DFQATT, CDR2 SNEGSKA (reference sequence). The CDR3 reads CSVRTDNEQFF. CDR3 nucleotides: TGCAGTGTAAGGACGGACAATGAGCAGTTCTTC.

This clone was recorded only once. The chain uses TRBV7-2 and TRBJ2-1, with 11 bases identical to TRBD2. The CDR3 extends over 18 amino acids. Germline V gives CDR1 SGHTA, CDR2 FQGNSA. V was clipped by 1 base and J by 2 bases; unmatched bases: 7. CDR3 residues: CASSLEVSGGGTYNEQFF. CDR3 bases: TGTGCCAGCAGCTTAGAGGTTAGCGGGGGGGGAACCTACAATGAGCAGTTCTTC.

This clone was seen more than once but under ten times. The chain joins TRBV9 to TRBJ2-1; TRBD1 matches 8 bases. The CDR3 length is 16 residues. Unmatched junction bases numbered 6, after V lost 4 bases and J lost 0 bases. CDR1 SGDLS and CDR2 YYNGEE come from the germline V gene. CDR3 region: CASSPRQGSSYNEQFF. The DNA of the CDR3 is TGTGCCAGCAGCCCTCGACAGGGGAGCTCCTACAATGAGCAGTTCTTC.

This clone appeared a few times. V gene TRBV2 combines with J gene TRBJ2-7; unclear D gene. The CDR3 loop spans 12 amino acids. Trimming shortened V by 6 bases and J by 3 bases, and 9 bases separated the two germline ends. The V gene's germline CDR1 is SNHLY and CDR2 FYNNEI. CDR3 sequence: CASRGSRYEQYF. The CDR3 coding sequence is TGTGCCAGCAGGGGGTCTCGCTACGAGCAGTACTTC.

The chain links TRBV30 to TRBJ2-7; 10 positions match TRBD1. V lost 3 bases and J lost 6; bases outside the gene matches: 17. CDR3 length equals 17 residues. Germline V lookup: CDR1 GTSNPN, CDR2 SVGIG (reference sequence). The CDR3 nucleotides read TGTGCCTGGAGCGAGTCTATTTTCGGACAGGGGGGGGGCGAGCAGTACTTC. Encoded protein: CAWSESIFGQGGGEQYF.

This chain uses TRBV28 with TRBJ1-6, with D uncertain. V was shortened by 7 bases and J by 12 bases, with 13 bases between the two germline ends. The CDR3 is made up of 12 amino acids. The V gene's germline CDR1 is MDHEN and CDR2 SYDVKM. The CDR3: CASTFDRGPLHF. For the CDR3, the DNA is TGTGCCAGCACCTTCGACCGGGGACCCCTCCACTTT.

The V call is TRBV28, the J call TRBJ2-5; D remains unclear. V was trimmed by 1 base and J by 5 bases, leaving 8 bases between them. Germline CDR1 is MDHEN and CDR2 is SYDVKM. This CDR3 has 13 amino acids. The CDR3 sequence is CASSLSAVETQYF. CDR3 nucleotide sequence: TGTGCCAGCAGTTTATCGGCAGTGGAGACCCAGTACTTC. Full variable domain (rest looked up from reference TRBV28 and TRBJ2-5): DVKVTQSSRYLVKRTGEKVFLECVQDMDHENMFWYRQDPGLGLRLIYFSYDVKMKEKGDIPEGYSVSREKKERFSLILESASTNQTSMYLCASSLSAVETQYFGPGTRLLVL.